The clone carrying this TCR beta chain was recorded a few times. The antigen remains unidentified. Germline V gene sequence: CDR1 ENHRY, CDR2 SYGVKD. Trimming took off 5 bases at V and 3 bases at J, with 11 bases between the two ends. This CDR3 comprises 13 residues. Making use of molecular barcodes, quantitative 5'-RACE generated TCR beta libraries. Each CDR3 protein gets one entry after TCRdb re-called the 5' RACE reads with MiXCR. The sample has about 840,000 distinct CDR3 sequences; about 12% are singletons. This sample was included in a study of CD8 T cells in ankylosing spondylitis. General observations from the study: The study identified a TCR beta motif of eight highly homologous variants that appeared characteristic of ankylosing spondylitis blood.

Sequencing input: blood, either unsorted or a sorted T cell fraction (not recorded which). The TCR was taken from a male donor with ankylosing spondylitis. V usage is TRBV10-3 and J usage is TRBJ2-7, with D perhaps TRBD1 (6 bases). CDR3 sequence: CAISLQGRYEQYF. The CDR3 DNA reads as TGTGCCATCAGTCTACAGGGCCGCTACGAGCAGTACTTC.